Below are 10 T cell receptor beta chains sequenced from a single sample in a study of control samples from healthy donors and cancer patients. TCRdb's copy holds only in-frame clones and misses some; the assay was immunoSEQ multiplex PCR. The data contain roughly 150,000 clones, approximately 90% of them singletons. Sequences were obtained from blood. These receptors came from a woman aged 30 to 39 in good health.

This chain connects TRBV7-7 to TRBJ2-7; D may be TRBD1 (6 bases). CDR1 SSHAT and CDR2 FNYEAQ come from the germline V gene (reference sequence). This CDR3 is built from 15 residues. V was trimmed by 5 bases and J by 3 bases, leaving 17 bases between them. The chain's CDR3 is CASSPYPGQVYEQYF. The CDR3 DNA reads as TGTGCCAGCAGCCCCTACCCGGGACAAGTCTACGAGCAGTACTTC.

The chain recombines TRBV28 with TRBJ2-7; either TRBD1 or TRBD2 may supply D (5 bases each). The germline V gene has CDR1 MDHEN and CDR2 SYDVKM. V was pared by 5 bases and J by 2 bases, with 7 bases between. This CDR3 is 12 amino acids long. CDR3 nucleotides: TGTGCCAGCAGTCGGGGCACCTACGAGCAGTACTTC. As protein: CASSRGTYEQYF.

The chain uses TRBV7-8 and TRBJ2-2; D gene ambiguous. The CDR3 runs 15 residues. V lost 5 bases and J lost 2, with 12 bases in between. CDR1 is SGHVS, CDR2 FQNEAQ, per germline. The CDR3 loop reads CASSTHYFNTGELFF. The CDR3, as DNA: TGTGCCAGCAGCACCCACTACTTCAACACCGGGGAGCTGTTTTTT.

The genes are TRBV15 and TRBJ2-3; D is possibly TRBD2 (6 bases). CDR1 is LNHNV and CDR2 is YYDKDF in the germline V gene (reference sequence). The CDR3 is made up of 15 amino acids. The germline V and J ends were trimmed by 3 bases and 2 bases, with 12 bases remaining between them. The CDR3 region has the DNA TGTGCCACCAGCAGGTCGGGAGTTAACACAGATACGCAGTATTTT. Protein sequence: CATSRSGVNTDTQYF.

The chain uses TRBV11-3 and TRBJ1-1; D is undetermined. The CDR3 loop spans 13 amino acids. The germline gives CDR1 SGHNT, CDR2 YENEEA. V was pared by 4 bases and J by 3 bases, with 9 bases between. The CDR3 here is CASSYDGDTEAFF. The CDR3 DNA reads TGTGCCAGCAGCTACGATGGGGACACTGAAGCTTTCTTT.

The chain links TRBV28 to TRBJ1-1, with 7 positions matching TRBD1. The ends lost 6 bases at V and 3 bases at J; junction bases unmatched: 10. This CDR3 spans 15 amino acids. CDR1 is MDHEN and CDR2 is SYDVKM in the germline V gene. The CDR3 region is CASSQIQGLDTEAFF. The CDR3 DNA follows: TGTGCCAGCAGCCAGATACAGGGGTTGGACACTGAAGCTTTCTTT. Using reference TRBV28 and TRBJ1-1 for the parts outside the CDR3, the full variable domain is DVKVTQSSRYLVKRTGEKVFLECVQDMDHENMFWYRQDPGLGLRLIYFSYDVKMKEKGDIPEGYSVSREKKERFSLILESASTNQTSMYLCASSQIQGLDTEAFFGQGTRLTVV.

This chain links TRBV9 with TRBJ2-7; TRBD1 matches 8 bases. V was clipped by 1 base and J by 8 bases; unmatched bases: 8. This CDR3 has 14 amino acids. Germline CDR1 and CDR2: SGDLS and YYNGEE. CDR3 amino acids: CASSVRTGSGQQYF. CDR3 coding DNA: TGTGCCAGCAGCGTAAGGACAGGGTCTGGACAGCAGTACTTC.

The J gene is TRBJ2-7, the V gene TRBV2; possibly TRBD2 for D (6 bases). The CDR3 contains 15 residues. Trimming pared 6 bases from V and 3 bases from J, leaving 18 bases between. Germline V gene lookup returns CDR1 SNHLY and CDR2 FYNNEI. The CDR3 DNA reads TGTGCCAGCAGGGAAAATAGCGGTCGAAACTACGAGCAGTACTTC. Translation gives CASRENSGRNYEQYF.

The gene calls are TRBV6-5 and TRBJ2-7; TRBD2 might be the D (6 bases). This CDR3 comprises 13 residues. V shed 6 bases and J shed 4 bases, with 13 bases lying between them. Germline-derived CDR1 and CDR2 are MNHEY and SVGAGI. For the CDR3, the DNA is TGTGCCAGCAGCTCCTGGCGGGGATACGAGCAGTACTTC. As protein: CASSSWRGYEQYF.

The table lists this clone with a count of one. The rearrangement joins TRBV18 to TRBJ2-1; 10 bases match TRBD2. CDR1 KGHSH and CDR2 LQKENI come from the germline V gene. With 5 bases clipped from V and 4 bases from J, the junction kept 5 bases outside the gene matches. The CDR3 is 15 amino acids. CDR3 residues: CASSSGTSAYNEQFF. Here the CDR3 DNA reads TGTGCCAGCTCATCCGGGACTAGCGCTTACAATGAGCAGTTCTTC.